The 13 T cell receptor beta chains below were found in one sample sequenced in a study of tumor and adjacent non-tumor tissue in lung cancer (dated by TCRdb to 2016 to 2018). Library construction relied on multiplex PCR. The instrument was an Illumina HiSeq 2500. TCRbeta libraries were constructed through three rounds of nested PCR with primers (Table S4) according to protocols modified from ARM-PCR. TCRdb reprocessing: public reads trimmed at Q25 with fastp, clones called with MiXCR, in-frame beta chains kept. Entries that share a CDR3 protein sequence are merged under the most common genes and DNA. Counted in this sample were 100,000 to 150,000 distinct CDR3 sequences; 66% of them appeared once. Together, the top ten hold around 13% of the sample. Bulk unsorted tissue served as the source for RNA extraction, and RNA quality was assessed using a NanoDrop ND-1000 and an Agilent 2100. Sequenced sample: lung tumor tissue. These receptors all stem from a man aged 25 to 40 with non-small cell lung cancer.

This clonotype turned up a few times. This may be a read error, as it is one base from a much larger clone. The CDR3 DNA sequence: TGCAGTGCTAGATCTCTAGTGGGAGGGAAAGATACGCAGTATTTT. Amino acid sequence: CSARSLVGGKDTQYF. The chain uses TRBV20-1 and TRBJ2-3; 7 bases are shared with TRBD2. The CDR3 totals 15 residues. Germline lookup yields CDR1 DFQATT and CDR2 SNEGSKA (reference sequence). J lost 5 bases, V lost 2 bases, and 10 bases had no gene match.

In regard to this clonotype: The junction departs from germline at one end; a sequencing error may be responsible. The CDR3 DNA reads TGCAGTGGTAGAGGGACAGGGGGCTTCTTCTACGATCAGTACTTC. This sequence encodes CSGRGTGGFFYDQYF. V gene TRBV20-1 combines with J gene TRBJ2-7; 12 positions match TRBD1. CDR3 length: 15 residues. The V gene's germline CDR1 is DFQATT and CDR2 SNEGSKA (reference sequence).

This chain uses TRBV20-1 with TRBJ2-7; the D gene is possibly TRBD2 (6 bases). Per germline, CDR1 DFQATT and CDR2 SNEGSKA (reference sequence). CDR3 length equals 14 residues. CDR3 DNA sequence: TGCAGAGCTTCCTACCGGGACGGGGGTGAGGAGCAGTACTTC. Amino acids: CRASYRDGGEEQYF.

This chain joins TRBV5-5 and TRBJ2-3; D might be TRBD2 (6 bases). The CDR3 has 15 amino acids. The V and J ends lost 8 bases and 2 bases respectively, with 18 bases between them. In germline, CDR1 is SGHKS, CDR2 YYEKEE (reference sequence). In DNA, the CDR3 is TGTGCCAGGAGCGGGTCGGTCTATACCACAGATACGCAGTATTTT. Protein: CARSGSVYTTDTQYF.

For this clonotype: This may come from a read error, since a much larger clone is one base off. This sequence joins TRBV29-1 and TRBJ2-1; 10 bases align to TRBD1. Germline-derived CDR1 and CDR2 are SQVTM and ANQGSEA. The CDR3 contains 14 residues. V shed 3 bases and J 9 bases; nucleotides not matched to a gene: 8. CDR3 in DNA: TGCAGCGTTGAGGGACAGGGGTTCAACATTGAGCAGTTCTTC. Protein: CSVEGQGFNIEQFF.

This clonotype was seen a few times. Just one base apart from a much larger clone, this may be a read error. The chain links TRBV6-5 to TRBJ2-1, with 11 nucleotides matching TRBD1. Looked up from germline, CDR1 is MNHEY and CDR2 is SVGAGI. The length of the CDR3 is 13 residues. The V and J ends lost 7 bases and 8 bases, in that order; junction bases with no gene match: 4. The CDR3: CASNGDRGDEQFF. As DNA, the CDR3 is TGTGCCAGCAATGGGGACAGGGGGGATGAGCAGTTCTTC.

As for this clonotype: One junction end does not reproduce the germline sequence, and a read error may be involved. V usage is TRBV11-3 and J usage is TRBJ1-3; D is unresolved. The CDR3 spans 13 residues. The germline V gene has CDR1 SGHNT and CDR2 YENEEA. The CDR3 bases are TGTCCCAGTACCACTGGCTCTGGAAACACCATATATTTT. This gives the protein CPSTTGSGNTIYF.

This chain joins TRBV5-1 and TRBJ2-7; TRBD1 agrees at 7 bases. J lost 6 bases, V lost 4 bases, and 4 bases had no gene match. CDR1 SGHRS and CDR2 YFSETQ come from the germline V gene. The CDR3 extends over 12 amino acids. The chain's CDR3 is CASSRDSFEQYF. Here the CDR3 DNA reads TGCGCCAGCAGCCGGGACAGCTTCGAGCAGTACTTC. The entire variable domain, with the rest obtained from reference TRBV5-1 and TRBJ2-7, is as follows: KAGVTQTPRYLIKTRGQQVTLSCSPISGHRSVSWYQQTPGQGLQFLFEYFSETQRNKGNFPGRFSGRQFSNSRSEMNVSTLELGDSALYLCASSRDSFEQYFGPGTRLTVT.

Ten or more counts support this clonotype. This chain uses TRBV20-1 with TRBJ1-1; 9 bases agree with TRBD1. Per germline, CDR1 DFQATT and CDR2 SNEGSKA (reference sequence). V was clipped by 6 bases and J by 6 bases; unmatched bases: 11. The CDR3 covers 14 residues. Here the CDR3 DNA reads TGCAGTGCCAAAATTACAGGGGGCGTCGCTGAAGCTTTCTTT. As protein: CSAKITGGVAEAFF.

This clonotype was picked up many times. This CDR3 is CASSQDQVAAYTGELFF. The CDR3 nucleotides read TGCGCCAGCAGCCAAGATCAAGTAGCGGCCTACACCGGGGAGCTGTTTTTT. The rearrangement uses TRBV4-1 and TRBJ2-2; D is possibly TRBD2 (6 bases). This CDR3 comprises 17 residues. V lost 0 bases to trimming and J lost 3 bases, with 14 bases between them. Looked up from germline, CDR1 is MGHRA and CDR2 is YSYEKL.

This sequence joins TRBV6-5 and TRBJ2-3; D perhaps matches TRBD2 (6 bases). This CDR3 is 14 amino acids long. CDR1 and CDR2 (germline): MNHEY, SVGAGI. Trimming removed 4 bases from V and 8 bases from J, with 16 bases in between. The CDR3 region has the DNA TGTGCCAGCAGTTGCTCGATAACCGGGGGTACGCAGTATTTT. This gives the protein CASSCSITGGTQYF.

Points on this clonotype: This sequence may be a read error, since a much larger clone differs from it by one base. The chain couples TRBV29-1 to TRBJ2-3, with 9 bases matching TRBD2. The CDR3 is 14 residues long. V trimming: 8 bases; J trimming: 10 bases; junction bases outside the gene matches: 16. In germline, CDR1 is SQVTM, CDR2 ANQGSEA. In DNA, the CDR3 is TGCAGCTTCAGACTAGCGGAAGTGCTCTCCGCGCAGTATTTT. Residues: CSFRLAEVLSAQYF.

Comment on this clonotype: One end of the junction does not line up with germline, which may come from a read error. This chain links TRBV5-4 with TRBJ2-3; 9 bases line up with TRBD1. The CDR3 length is 16 residues. Germline CDR1 and CDR2: SGHNT and YYREEE (reference sequence). The chain's CDR3 is CARSLSQGAGTDTQYF. The CDR3 DNA reads as TGTGCCCGCAGCTTGTCACAGGGGGCTGGAACAGATACGCAGTATTTT.